This T cell receptor beta chain appears in the sequencing data of a study of blood T cell repertoires in COVID-19. Study overall: The origin of the acute and convalescent COVID-19 samples was the United States, Italy and Spain.

V gave up 5 bases and J gave up 0 bases; unmatched junction bases: 7. The germline gives CDR1 MDHEN, CDR2 SYDVKM. This CDR3 comprises 16 residues. In the authors' workflow: Amplifying reference gene primers gave estimates of nucleated cell counts. Libraries were prepared by immunoSEQ multiplex PCR; TCRdb keeps only in-frame clonotypes and omits some of them. The D gene and trimming were derived from the DNA, and the V and J assignments and clone size from that table. This sample has 24,000 or so clones; roughly 89% occur once, and the top ten carry 9% to 15%. The rearrangement joins TRBV28 to TRBJ2-4, with TRBD1 matching over 7 bases. The origin of this receptor is an elderly woman with active or convalescent COVID-19. The sequencing sample was made of peripheral blood. CDR3: CASSTTGTLAKNIQYF. The DNA of the CDR3 is TGTGCCAGCAGTACGACAGGGACCTTAGCCAAAAACATTCAGTACTTC.